The present T cell receptor (beta chain) was sequenced within a study of T cells in Graves' hyperthyroidism and ophthalmopathy. Broader study findings: A model built on 13 V-J features separated ophthalmopathy from stable hyperthyroidism. Most thyroid clonotypes expanded above 0.001 were also detected in blood. Model-based prediction identified ophthalmopathy a median 6.5 months prior to its onset.

The trim removed 4 bases at V and 2 bases at J, leaving 5 bases unmatched. CDR3 length equals 15 residues. Germline V gene lookup returns CDR1 MDHEN and CDR2 SYDVKM. PBMCs were obtained from 10 ml fresh peripheral blood. This clonotype appeared many times. The target antigen is unknown. Amplified TCR beta CDR3 regions derived from RNA transcripts. A set of HTBI primers served as the primers for a first-round RT-PCR of the TCR CDR3. One entry per CDR3 protein, called by TCRdb with MiXCR from the multiplex PCR reads. The sample includes 550,000 to 700,000 distinct CDR3 sequences, roughly 14% seen only once; the top ten take roughly 4.5%.

The chain combines TRBV28 with TRBJ1-5; the match to TRBD1 covers 7 bases. The clonotype was recovered from a woman aged 40 to 50 with Graves' ophthalmopathy. Sequencing was done on a sample of blood. CDR3 sequence (DNA): TGTGCCAGCAGTTCCCAGGGGGGGGGCAATCAGCCCCAGCATTTT. This encodes CASSSQGGGNQPQHF.